These T cell receptor beta chains were read from a single sample in a study of cytomegalovirus exposure and HLA in healthy donors. Assay used: immunoSEQ multiplex PCR; TCRdb lists only in-frame clones, some missing. The table includes about 170,000 clones, 65% to 85% detected once. Sample: PBMCs. The receptors shown here come from a woman between 45 and 65 years old in good health and CMV-seropositive. Each CDR3 is given with its conserved first and last residue. Fields, in order: clone size, V gene, D gene, J gene, CDR3 protein, CDR3 DNA. The D gene is left open where the match is weak. Not every row has a clone size; where given, it reads once, few, many or a size class.

abundance: -
v_gene: TRBV29-1
d_gene: TRBD1
j_gene: TRBJ2-5
CDR3aa: CSVDGQERETQYF
CDR3nt: TGCAGCGTTGATGGACAGGAACGAGAGACCCAGTACTTC

abundance: -
v_gene: TRBV4-2
d_gene: -
j_gene: TRBJ2-7
CDR3aa: CASSPSLRRGEQYF
CDR3nt: TGTGCCAGCAGCCCAAGTCTGCGTCGGGGCGAGCAGTACTTC

abundance: -
v_gene: TRBV30
d_gene: -
j_gene: TRBJ1-3
CDR3aa: CAWGTGIDGNTIYF
CDR3nt: TGTGCCTGGGGAACAGGGATAGATGGAAACACCATATATTTT

abundance: -
v_gene: TRBV23-1
d_gene: TRBD2
j_gene: TRBJ2-7
CDR3aa: CASSQTSGSYF
CDR3nt: TGCGCCAGCAGTCAGACTAGCGGGAGTTATTTC

abundance: -
v_gene: TRBV29-1
d_gene: -
j_gene: TRBJ1-1
CDR3aa: CSVVHRVQTEAFF
CDR3nt: TGCAGCGTTGTCCACCGGGTTCAAACTGAAGCTTTCTTT

abundance: -
v_gene: TRBV30
d_gene: TRBD1
j_gene: TRBJ1-5
CDR3aa: CARGQGACNQPQHF
CDR3nt: TGTGCACGGGGACAGGGGGCATGCAATCAGCCCCAGCATTTT

abundance: -
v_gene: TRBV28
d_gene: -
j_gene: TRBJ1-2
CDR3aa: CATNSGGNPGYTF
CDR3nt: TGTGCCACTAACTCAGGAGGTAACCCTGGCTACACCTTC

abundance: -
v_gene: TRBV18
d_gene: TRBD2
j_gene: TRBJ2-1
CDR3aa: CASSPPEWEGIQFF
CDR3nt: TGTGCCAGCTCACCACCGGAGTGGGAGGGTATACAGTTCTTC

abundance: -
v_gene: TRBV4-2
d_gene: -
j_gene: TRBJ2-7
CDR3aa: CASSQDSRQAYEQYF
CDR3nt: TGTGCCAGCAGCCAAGATTCGCGCCAGGCATACGAGCAGTACTTC

abundance: -
v_gene: TRBV11-1
d_gene: TRBD2
j_gene: TRBJ2-7
CDR3aa: CASSSPGLADYEQYF
CDR3nt: TGTGCCAGCAGCTCCCCGGGACTAGCGGACTACGAGCAGTACTTC

abundance: -
v_gene: TRBV6-4
d_gene: -
j_gene: TRBJ2-2
CDR3aa: CASRETPRTGELFF
CDR3nt: TGTGCCAGCAGGGAGACCCCCCGCACCGGGGAGCTGTTTTTT

abundance: -
v_gene: TRBV10-1
d_gene: -
j_gene: TRBJ1-2
CDR3aa: CASRTGIANYGYTF
CDR3nt: TGCGCCAGCAGGACGGGGATAGCTAACTATGGCTACACCTTC

abundance: -
v_gene: TRBV7-9
d_gene: TRBD2
j_gene: TRBJ2-7
CDR3aa: CSSSLASGYVGSHEQYF
CDR3nt: TGTTCCAGCAGCTTAGCTAGCGGGTACGTGGGGTCGCACGAGCAGTACTTC

abundance: -
v_gene: TRBV5-1
d_gene: TRBD1
j_gene: TRBJ1-1
CDR3aa: CASSPGNRGTEAFF
CDR3nt: TGCGCCAGCAGCCCGGGCAACAGGGGAACTGAAGCTTTCTTT

abundance: -
v_gene: TRBV5-1
d_gene: TRBD2
j_gene: TRBJ2-3
CDR3aa: CASSLRLAGGRDTQYF
CDR3nt: TGCGCCAGCAGTCTTCGACTAGCGGGGGGGCGAGATACGCAGTATTTT

abundance: -
v_gene: TRBV5-1
d_gene: TRBD2
j_gene: TRBJ2-3
CDR3aa: CASSLVRGEADTQYF
CDR3nt: TGCGCCAGCAGCTTGGTCCGGGGGGAGGCAGATACGCAGTATTTT

abundance: -
v_gene: TRBV7-3
d_gene: TRBD1
j_gene: TRBJ2-6
CDR3aa: CASSLSTGGVSGANVLTF
CDR3nt: TGTGCCAGCAGCTTAAGTACAGGGGGCGTTTCTGGGGCCAACGTCCTGACTTTC

abundance: -
v_gene: TRBV6-4
d_gene: TRBD2
j_gene: TRBJ2-1
CDR3aa: CASSVRSGGAFNEQFF
CDR3nt: TGTGCCAGCAGTGTCCGCAGCGGGGGGGCCTTCAATGAGCAGTTCTTC

abundance: few
v_gene: TRBV5-1
d_gene: -
j_gene: TRBJ1-1
CDR3aa: CASSLDGAGTEAFF
CDR3nt: TGCGCCAGCAGCTTGGATGGGGCTGGCACTGAAGCTTTCTTT

abundance: few
v_gene: TRBV5-1
d_gene: -
j_gene: TRBJ1-1
CDR3aa: CASSLGGAVNTEAFF
CDR3nt: TGCGCCAGCAGCTTAGGGGGGGCAGTGAACACTGAAGCTTTCTTT

abundance: -
v_gene: TRBV28
d_gene: -
j_gene: TRBJ2-7
CDR3aa: CASSPRWAGQTYEQYF
CDR3nt: TGTGCCAGCAGTCCCAGGTGGGCGGGGCAGACCTACGAGCAGTACTTC

abundance: -
v_gene: TRBV19
d_gene: TRBD1
j_gene: TRBJ2-1
CDR3aa: CASSTPSLGQLSYNEQFF
CDR3nt: TGTGCCAGTAGTACGCCCTCCTTGGGACAGTTGTCCTACAATGAGCAGTTCTTC

abundance: -
v_gene: TRBV9
d_gene: -
j_gene: TRBJ2-7
CDR3aa: CASSLTYNPYEQYF
CDR3nt: TGTGCCAGCAGCTTAACATACAACCCCTACGAGCAGTACTTC

abundance: -
v_gene: TRBV7-8
d_gene: TRBD2
j_gene: TRBJ2-7
CDR3aa: CASSLFGLAALQDEQYF
CDR3nt: TGTGCCAGCAGCCTATTTGGACTAGCGGCCTTGCAGGACGAGCAGTACTTC

abundance: -
v_gene: TRBV28
d_gene: TRBD1
j_gene: TRBJ2-3
CDR3aa: CASSRQGVPTDTQYF
CDR3nt: TGTGCCAGCAGTCGACAGGGGGTACCCACAGATACGCAGTATTTT

abundance: -
v_gene: TRBV7-3
d_gene: -
j_gene: TRBJ2-1
CDR3aa: CASSTGPPGEQFF
CDR3nt: TGTGCCAGCAGTACCGGGCCTCCGGGAGAGCAGTTCTTC

abundance: -
v_gene: TRBV6-1
d_gene: TRBD2
j_gene: TRBJ2-5
CDR3aa: CASMARSGGGETQYF
CDR3nt: TGTGCCAGCATGGCGAGAAGCGGGGGGGGCGAGACCCAGTACTTC

abundance: -
v_gene: TRBV28
d_gene: -
j_gene: TRBJ2-5
CDR3aa: CASGYRGGETQYF
CDR3nt: TGTGCCAGCGGTTACAGGGGGGGAGAGACCCAGTACTTC

abundance: once
v_gene: TRBV25-1
d_gene: -
j_gene: TRBJ2-5
CDR3aa: CASSVGLAHNLQETQYF
CDR3nt: TGTGCCAGCAGTGTAGGTCTAGCGCATAACCTACAAGAGACCCAGTACTTC

abundance: once
v_gene: TRBV2
d_gene: -
j_gene: TRBJ1-1
CDR3aa: CASTFSRNTEAFF
CDR3nt: TGTGCCAGCACATTTAGCCGGAACACTGAAGCTTTCTTT

abundance: -
v_gene: TRBV27
d_gene: -
j_gene: TRBJ2-3
CDR3aa: CATALTDTQYF
CDR3nt: TGTGCCACCGCACTCACAGATACGCAGTATTTT

abundance: -
v_gene: TRBV18
d_gene: -
j_gene: TRBJ1-6
CDR3aa: CASSPTSTRSSYNSPLHF
CDR3nt: TGTGCCAGCTCCCCCACTTCGACGCGGAGCTCCTATAATTCACCCCTCCACTTT

abundance: -
v_gene: TRBV11-2
d_gene: -
j_gene: TRBJ2-1
CDR3aa: CASSLDRGASVEQFF
CDR3nt: TGTGCCAGCAGCTTAGATCGGGGAGCGTCGGTTGAGCAGTTCTTC

abundance: -
v_gene: TRBV19
d_gene: TRBD2
j_gene: TRBJ2-5
CDR3aa: CASSTLAGGQETQYF
CDR3nt: TGTGCCAGTAGTACGCTAGCGGGAGGACAAGAGACCCAGTACTTC

abundance: -
v_gene: TRBV15
d_gene: -
j_gene: TRBJ1-5
CDR3aa: CATSTRSYGDQPQHF
CDR3nt: TGTGCCACCAGCACCCGCTCCTATGGAGATCAGCCCCAGCATTTT

abundance: -
v_gene: TRBV28
d_gene: -
j_gene: TRBJ2-1
CDR3aa: CASSRHRGLGEGPRHNEQFF
CDR3nt: TGTGCCAGCAGCCGACACAGGGGGTTGGGGGAGGGCCCTCGCCACAATGAGCAGTTCTTC

abundance: -
v_gene: TRBV28
d_gene: -
j_gene: TRBJ1-5
CDR3aa: CASSLGRTGQPQHF
CDR3nt: TGTGCCAGCAGTTTGGGCAGGACGGGACAGCCCCAGCATTTT

abundance: -
v_gene: TRBV18
d_gene: TRBD1
j_gene: TRBJ1-1
CDR3aa: CASSPKDRMNTEAFF
CDR3nt: TGTGCCAGCTCACCTAAGGACAGGATGAACACTGAAGCTTTCTTT

abundance: -
v_gene: TRBV11-3
d_gene: TRBD1
j_gene: TRBJ2-2
CDR3aa: CASSPRQGSTGELFF
CDR3nt: TGTGCCAGCAGCCCGAGACAGGGTAGCACCGGGGAGCTGTTTTTT

abundance: -
v_gene: TRBV9
d_gene: -
j_gene: TRBJ1-2
CDR3aa: CAIQGYTF
CDR3nt: TGTGCCATCCAGGGCTACACCTTC

abundance: -
v_gene: TRBV6-4
d_gene: -
j_gene: TRBJ2-1
CDR3aa: CASSPQGTGEQFF
CDR3nt: TGTGCCAGCAGCCCCCAAGGTACAGGTGAGCAGTTCTTC

abundance: -
v_gene: TRBV7-9
d_gene: TRBD1
j_gene: TRBJ1-2
CDR3aa: CASVLGQGGGYTF
CDR3nt: TGTGCCAGCGTACTCGGACAGGGGGGTGGCTACACCTTC